Detailed here is one TCR beta chain. Its antigen is as yet unknown. The data originate from a study of cytomegalovirus exposure and HLA in healthy donors. About the study: It was reported in a later analysis that the same platform had been used for the 120 validation repertoires as for the 550 to 750 first-cohort repertoires. Study-level findings and limits: The classifier was said to identify cytomegalovirus status with high specificity and sensitivity. Testing in vitro showed three CMV-associated chains specific for CMV antigens. Whilst most TCR sequences proved rare, a subset of public TCRs occurred across many donors.

Clones were read by immunoSEQ multiplex PCR, and TCRdb kept only the in-frame ones, dropping some. Counted here are 100,000 to 150,000 clones, 80% to 90% occurring once; the ten biggest clones make up around 4.5%. Trimming took 3 bases from V and 2 from J; bases not matched to a gene: 9. The CDR3 extends over 16 amino acids. CDR1 and CDR2 (germline): KGHSH, LQKENI. The rearrangement links TRBV18 to TRBJ1-1; 7 positions match TRBD1. Sequencing was carried out using PBMCs. This clonotype was obtained from a man between 18 and 29 years old in good health and CMV-seropositive. DNA for the CDR3: TGTGCCAGCTCACCGTACAGGGGTTCGAGAAACACTGAAGCTTTCTTT. Its protein product is CASSPYRGSRNTEAFF.